These T cell receptor beta chains were read from a single sample in a study of CD8 T cells in Susac syndrome. Via MiXCR, TCRdb re-called the immunoSEQ multiplex PCR reads, giving one row per CDR3 protein. The data show approximately 200,000 distinct CDR3 sequences, 80% to 95% seen once. Sequenced material: CD8+ T cells from PBMCs. The receptors shown here come from a human donor with multiple sclerosis. Both conserved end residues are part of each CDR3. A D gene is named only where the DNA matches it firmly. The listing skips clone size in some rows; elsewhere it reads once, few, many or a size class.

TGCAGCGTTGGGGCGGGACTAGCGGGAGTTGCTGTTTATGAGCAGTTCTTC	CSVGAGLAGVAVYEQFF	NA	TRBJ2-1	TRBD2	TRBV29-1
TGTGCCACCAGTGATTTGTGGCTAGCGGGGGCCACCGGGGAGCTGTTTTTT	CATSDLWLAGATGELFF	NA	TRBJ2-2	TRBD2	TRBV24-1
TGTGCCAGCAGCTTAGGGACTGCGACCTACGAGCAGTACTTC	CASSLGTATYEQYF	NA	TRBJ2-7	NA	TRBV7-9
TGTGCCAGCAGGACGTTCTCCTACGAGCAGTACTTC	CASRTFSYEQYF	NA	TRBJ2-7	NA	TRBV6-5
TGTGCCAGCAGTTCTAACAACAGGGTAGCTAACTATGGCTACACCTTC	CASSSNNRVANYGYTF	NA	TRBJ1-2	NA	TRBV27
TGTGCCAGCAGCCCGGGACAGGGGTCGAACACTGAAGCTTTCTTT	CASSPGQGSNTEAFF	NA	TRBJ1-1	TRBD1	TRBV7-9
TGTGCCAGCAGTGTCTCCAGGAACTATGGCTACACCTTC	CASSVSRNYGYTF	few	TRBJ1-2	NA	TRBV2
TGCGCCAGCAGCCCCGAGGTACTAGCGGGAGGTGGTGAGCAGTTCTTC	CASSPEVLAGGGEQFF	NA	TRBJ2-1	TRBD2	TRBV5-1
TGTGCCAGCAGTGAAGACGACAGGAATGCCTATGGCTACACCTTC	CASSEDDRNAYGYTF	once	TRBJ1-2	NA	TRBV25-1
TGTGCCAGCTGGAACAGGGTCAGCAATCAGCCCCAGCATTTT	CASWNRVSNQPQHF	once	TRBJ1-5	NA	TRBV27
TGCAGCGTTGAAGATCTCGCGTGGGACAGGGGGCTCGGCTATGGCTACACCTTC	CSVEDLAWDRGLGYGYTF	NA	TRBJ1-2	TRBD1	TRBV29-1
TGTGCCAGCAGCCTCGACGAAGAGACCCAGTACTTC	CASSLDEETQYF	few	TRBJ2-5	NA	TRBV9
TGCAGCGTTGTCGGATACACCGGGGAGCTGTTTTTT	CSVVGYTGELFF	NA	TRBJ2-2	NA	TRBV29-1
TGTGCCAGCAGTTCACAGGGGCAGCCCCAGCATTTT	CASSSQGQPQHF	NA	TRBJ1-5	TRBD1	TRBV12-3/TRBV12-4
TGTGCCAGCAGGACCGGACAATCTGGGGCCAACGTCCTGATTTTC	CASRTGQSGANVLIF	NA	TRBJ2-6	NA	TRBV2
TGTGCCAGCAGCGCTAGTGGGGTCGGGGAGACCCAGTACTTC	CASSASGVGETQYF	NA	TRBJ2-5	NA	TRBV7-3
TGTGCCAGCAGCTTGTTGGACGAGCAGTACTTC	CASSLLDEQYF	NA	TRBJ2-7	NA	TRBV5-4
TGTGCCAGCAGTGACCTCTCTAGCGGGGGCAATGAGCAGTTCTTC	CASSDLSSGGNEQFF	NA	TRBJ2-1	TRBD2	TRBV6-4
TGTGCCAGCAGCTTAGTGACAGACTACGAGCAGTACTTC	CASSLVTDYEQYF	NA	TRBJ2-7	NA	TRBV11-1
TGTGCCAGCAGTGTAACCGGGAGCTCCTACGAGCAGTACTTC	CASSVTGSSYEQYF	NA	TRBJ2-7	NA	TRBV27
TGTGCCAGCAGCCCCTCGGGACCCGAGCAGTACTTC	CASSPSGPEQYF	NA	TRBJ2-7	NA	TRBV7-9
TGTGCCAGCAGTTACGATCTAGCGGGAGGGCCTGACACGCAGTATTTT	CASSYDLAGGPDTQYF	NA	TRBJ2-3	TRBD2	TRBV6-2/TRBV6-3
TGTGCCAGCAGTTCGGGACCTCTTTACGGCGAGAACACTGAAGCTTTCTTT	CASSSGPLYGENTEAFF	NA	TRBJ1-1	NA	TRBV27
TGTGCCAGCAGCGTCTCACTCGGGACGGAGGGCTACACCTTC	CASSVSLGTEGYTF	NA	TRBJ1-2	NA	TRBV9
TGTGCCAGCAGTTACTACAGGACTAGCAGCGGAGTTATCGAGAATGAGCAGTTCTTC	CASSYYRTSSGVIENEQFF	NA	TRBJ2-1	TRBD2	TRBV6-5
TGTGCCAGCAGTGAATACACTGAAGCTTTCTTT	CASSEYTEAFF	NA	TRBJ1-1	NA	TRBV2
TGTGCCTGGAGTGACATCCCCCCTAACTATGGCTACACCTTC	CAWSDIPPNYGYTF	once	TRBJ1-2	NA	TRBV30
TGTGCCAGCAGTCCAGCCGGCAACGAGCAGTACTTC	CASSPAGNEQYF	once	TRBJ2-7	NA	TRBV27
TGTGCCAGCAGCACCGGGACGGCTGAGCAGTTCTTC	CASSTGTAEQFF	NA	TRBJ2-1	NA	TRBV9
TGTGCCGCCGGACAGGGGGGCCCCACAGATACGCAGTATTTT	CAAGQGGPTDTQYF	NA	TRBJ2-3	TRBD1	TRBV28
TGTGCCACTGCGGGAGGACCGAACACCGGGGAGCTGTTTTTT	CATAGGPNTGELFF	NA	TRBJ2-2	TRBD2	TRBV9
TGTGCCGCGTGGACAGGGGGCGGCGAACACAATGAGCAGTTCTTC	CAAWTGGGEHNEQFF	once	TRBJ2-1	TRBD1	TRBV10-3
TGTGCCATTGGGGACAAGAACTACGAGCAGTACTTC	CAIGDKNYEQYF	NA	TRBJ2-7	NA	TRBV10-3
TGTGCCACCAGCAGTCCGGGACAGGGGGCCTTAGGCTACACCTTC	CATSSPGQGALGYTF	NA	TRBJ1-2	TRBD1	TRBV15
TGTGCCAGCGCCAGAACGAACACCGGGGAGCTGTTTTTT	CASARTNTGELFF	NA	TRBJ2-2	NA	TRBV6-5
TGTGCCAGCAGTGGGGGGACGGAGCAGTACTTC	CASSGGTEQYF	NA	TRBJ2-7	NA	TRBV28
TGCGCCAGCAGCCAAGAGAGCGGGAGAAGTTACGAGCAGTACTTC	CASSQESGRSYEQYF	NA	TRBJ2-7	TRBD2	TRBV4-1
TGCGCCAGCAGCCAAGATATCGGGCGGACCCAGTACTTC	CASSQDIGRTQYF	NA	TRBJ2-5	NA	TRBV4-3
TGTGCCAGCAGCTCGTCGATCGGGGCAGGGGAGACCCAGTACTTC	CASSSSIGAGETQYF	NA	TRBJ2-5	NA	TRBV7-9
TGTGCCTGGAGTGTATTAGCGACTACCTACAATGAGCAGTTCTTC	CAWSVLATTYNEQFF	NA	TRBJ2-1	NA	TRBV30
TGTGCCAGCAGCTTAGGAGGGGGGGCCGGCTATGGCTACACCTTC	CASSLGGGAGYGYTF	once	TRBJ1-2	NA	TRBV11-2
TGTGCCAGTAGTATAGGCAGCGGGACCTACAATGAGCAGTTCTTC	CASSIGSGTYNEQFF	NA	TRBJ2-1	TRBD2	TRBV19
TGCAGCGTTGAGGCCGGCGGGCCCGCTGAGCAGTTCTTC	CSVEAGGPAEQFF	NA	TRBJ2-1	NA	TRBV29-1
TGTGCCACCAGCAGTAGCAGGGACGATACGCAGTATTTT	CATSSSRDDTQYF	NA	TRBJ2-3	NA	TRBV15
TGTGCCAGCAGCTTAAGCCCACAATACACCGGGGAGCTGTTTTTT	CASSLSPQYTGELFF	NA	TRBJ2-2	NA	TRBV11-2
TGCGCCAGCAGTGCCTGGGATACGCAGTATTTT	CASSAWDTQYF	NA	TRBJ2-3	NA	TRBV10-2
TGCGCCAGCAGCCTTGTCGCTAGCGGTACCTACGAGCAGTACTTC	CASSLVASGTYEQYF	NA	TRBJ2-7	TRBD2	TRBV4-3
TGTGCCAGCACCGGGGTCGAGCAGTACTTC	CASTGVEQYF	NA	TRBJ2-7	NA	TRBV2
TGTGCCTGGAGACCCAGACAGGGACCCAATCAGCCCCAGCATTTT	CAWRPRQGPNQPQHF	NA	TRBJ1-5	TRBD1	TRBV30
TGTGCCTGGAGTGGGTATCCTGAAGCTTTCTTT	CAWSGYPEAFF	NA	TRBJ1-1	NA	TRBV30
TGTGCCAGCACCGCAGCCTGGCACTCCTACAATGAGCAGTTCTTC	CASTAAWHSYNEQFF	NA	TRBJ2-1	NA	TRBV27